The 20 T cell receptor beta chains presented below share a single source sample, sequenced in a study of shared clonotypes between healthy human individuals. The protocol was immunoSEQ multiplex PCR, while the TCRdb copy is restricted to in-frame clones and leaves out a portion. The sample has about 2.4 million clones, approximately 90% seen once; the top ten hold around 0.14%. The sequencing sample was made of naive CD4+ T cells sorted from blood. Subset indicated: CD45RA+ positively selected. The source is a man between 18 and 29 years old in good health.

Regarding this clone: The same CDR3 can be traced to other DNA sequences in this sample. The V gene is TRBV28, the J gene TRBJ1-5; unclear D gene. Trimming removed 2 bases from V and 2 bases from J, with 10 bases in between. This CDR3 is built from 15 residues. Germline lookup yields CDR1 MDHEN and CDR2 SYDVKM. The CDR3 DNA sequence: TGTGCCAGCAGTTTAGGGTCGCCGGGCAATCAGCCCCAGCATTTT. As protein: CASSLGSPGNQPQHF.

This clone was seen more than once but under ten times. V gene TRBV4-1 combines with J gene TRBJ1-5, with unresolved D. Germline CDR1 and CDR2: MGHRA and YSYEKL. The CDR3 spans 15 residues. The V and J ends lost 5 bases and 0 bases respectively, with 11 bases between them. The CDR3 DNA follows: TGCGCCAGCAGCAGGCAGGAATATAGCAATCAGCCCCAGCATTTT. Translation: CASSRQEYSNQPQHF.

The gene calls are TRBV7-2 and TRBJ1-1; no clear D gene. The CDR3 covers 13 residues. CDR1 and CDR2 from the germline V gene are SGHTA and FQGNSA. Trimming shortened V by 3 bases and J by 4 bases, and 9 bases separated the two germline ends. This chain's CDR3 is CASSLFLSTEAFF. Written as DNA, the CDR3 is TGTGCCAGCAGCTTGTTCCTGAGCACTGAAGCTTTCTTT.

This clone has a single count. The chain uses TRBV6-1 and TRBJ2-7, with TRBD1 matching 10 bases. The CDR3 spans 15 residues. Germline loops: CDR1 MNHNS, CDR2 SASEGT. The V and J ends lost 5 bases and 4 bases, in that order; junction bases with no gene match: 8. The CDR3 region has the DNA TGTGCCAGCAGTCAACTAAGGACAGGGGGGTACGAGCAGTACTTC. Translation: CASSQLRTGGYEQYF.

This chain connects TRBV15 to TRBJ1-2, with no clear D. The CDR3 is made up of 16 amino acids. The germline V gene encodes CDR1 LNHNV and CDR2 YYDKDF (reference sequence). Deletions cut 0 bases from V and 3 bases from J, with 14 bases between. CDR3 residues: CATSRDWARRDYGYTF. The CDR3 DNA sequence: TGTGCCACCAGCAGAGATTGGGCGCGGAGGGACTATGGCTACACCTTC.

The chain joins TRBV6-1 to TRBJ2-7; D is ambiguous. Germline lookup yields CDR1 MNHNS and CDR2 SASEGT. This CDR3 contains 10 residues. The ends were cut back, 11 bases at V and 1 base at J, with 6 bases in the middle. The CDR3 DNA is TGTGCCGTCTCATCCTACGAGCAGTACTTC. Translation: CAVSSYEQYF.

The rearrangement joins TRBV28 to TRBJ1-5; maybe TRBD1 (6 bases). Germline CDR1 and CDR2: MDHEN and SYDVKM. The CDR3 contains 14 residues. With 1 base removed from V and 10 bases from J, the gap between germline ends came to 14 bases. The CDR3 protein is CASSLSQGRLPQHF. The CDR3 coding sequence is TGTGCCAGCAGTTTATCTCAGGGGCGCCTCCCCCAGCATTTT. Full variable domain (outside the CDR3, taken from reference TRBV28 and TRBJ1-5): DVKVTQSSRYLVKRTGEKVFLECVQDMDHENMFWYRQDPGLGLRLIYFSYDVKMKEKGDIPEGYSVSREKKERFSLILESASTNQTSMYLCASSLSQGRLPQHFGDGTRLSIL.

The chain uses TRBV2 and TRBJ2-2, with D perhaps given as TRBD1 or TRBD2 (5 bases each). Trimming pared 6 bases from V and 1 base from J, leaving 12 bases between. Per germline, CDR1 SNHLY and CDR2 FYNNEI. There are 15 residues in the CDR3. DNA of the CDR3: TGTGCCAGCAGGGGGGACCGACTGAACACCGGGGAGCTGTTTTTT. The encoded protein is CASRGDRLNTGELFF.

Note on this clone: This CDR3 is also generated by other DNA sequences in the sample. The chain carries TRBV19 and TRBJ2-7, with 11 bases identical to TRBD1. The V segment lost 2 bases and the J segment 7 bases; nucleotides outside the gene matches: 4. CDR3 size: 14 residues. Looked up from germline, CDR1 is LNHDA and CDR2 is SQIVND (reference sequence). The CDR3 protein is CASSISGQGGEQYF. The CDR3 DNA follows: TGTGCCAGTAGTATATCGGGACAGGGGGGGGAGCAGTACTTC.

This clone was recorded once. Other DNA sequences within the sample encode an identical CDR3. This chain uses TRBV19 with TRBJ2-5; maybe TRBD1 (5 bases). CDR1 is LNHDA, CDR2 SQIVND, per germline (reference sequence). CDR3 length equals 13 residues. Deletions cut 0 bases from V and 4 bases from J, with 6 bases between. DNA for the CDR3: TGTGCCAGTAGTATAGAAAGGGGAGAGACCCAGTACTTC. It encodes CASSIERGETQYF.

The chain is built from TRBV19 and TRBJ2-5, with 14 bases matching TRBD2. V trimming: 3 bases; J trimming: 5 bases; junction bases outside the gene matches: 11. The CDR3 loop spans 18 amino acids. Germline lookup yields CDR1 LNHDA and CDR2 SQIVND (reference sequence). The CDR3 here is CASSMGLAGASWRETQYF. DNA for the CDR3: TGTGCCAGTAGTATGGGACTAGCGGGGGCCTCCTGGAGGGAGACCCAGTACTTC.

The V gene is TRBV5-8, the J gene TRBJ2-3; D remains unclear. Germline CDR1 is SGHTS and CDR2 is YDEGEE. V lost 0 bases and J lost 2, with 1 base in between. CDR3 length: 12 amino acids. The CDR3, as DNA: TGTGCCAGCAGCTTGGTCACAGATACGCAGTATTTT. Translating gives CASSLVTDTQYF. Looking up the rest from reference TRBV5-8 and TRBJ2-3 gives the full variable domain: EAGVTQSPTHLIKTRGQQATLRCSPISGHTSVYWYQQALGLGLQFLLWYDEGEERNRGNFPPRFSGRQFPNYSSELNVNALELEDSALYLCASSLVTDTQYFGPGTRLTVL.

The rearrangement joins TRBV5-4 to TRBJ1-1, with D perhaps TRBD1 (6 bases). V dropped 4 bases and J dropped 1 base, with 17 bases sitting between them. CDR1 is SGHNT, CDR2 YYREEE, per germline (reference sequence). CDR3 size: 16 residues. The CDR3 sequence: CASSQGGGLANTEAFF. The DNA for the CDR3 is TGTGCCAGCAGCCAAGGAGGGGGGCTTGCGAACACTGAAGCTTTCTTT.

This clone was found once. V and J are TRBV18 and TRBJ2-1; 10 bases match TRBD2. The length of the CDR3 is 14 residues. J lost 6 bases, V lost 6 bases, and 5 bases had no gene match. Germline assignment: CDR1 KGHSH and CDR2 LQKENI. The CDR3 bases are TGTGCCAGCTCCGGAGCTAGCGGGAGCAATGAGCAGTTCTTC. This translates into CASSGASGSNEQFF.

This chain connects TRBV4-1 to TRBJ2-1; 10 bases align to TRBD2. The CDR3 runs to 17 residues. Germline trimming cut 0 bases from V and 4 bases from J; bases unmatched to any gene: 6. Germline V gene data show CDR1 as MGHRA and CDR2 as YSYEKL. CDR3 in amino acids: CASSQDLPSGRYNEQFF. CDR3 in DNA: TGCGCCAGCAGCCAAGATCTACCTAGCGGGAGATACAATGAGCAGTTCTTC.

The V call is TRBV6-5, the J call TRBJ1-6, with a tentative D call TRBD1 (6 bases). The CDR3 runs to 12 residues. Trimming pared 7 bases from V and 8 bases from J, leaving 9 bases between. CDR1 is MNHEY and CDR2 is SVGAGI in the germline V gene. The CDR3 DNA reads TGTGCCAGCAAGACAGGTGATTCACCCCTCCACTTT. Translation gives CASKTGDSPLHF.

The chain is built from TRBV7-8 and TRBJ1-3, with D possibly TRBD1 on 5 matching bases. The CDR3 runs 15 residues. Germline-derived CDR1 and CDR2 are SGHVS and FQNEAQ. The V and J ends lost 4 bases and 2 bases respectively, with 12 bases between them. As DNA, the CDR3 is TGTGCCAGCAGCTCCCGGGACCTCCCTGGAAACACCATATATTTT. Amino acids: CASSSRDLPGNTIYF.

The chain uses TRBV7-2 and TRBJ2-3; no firm D call. Germline CDR1 and CDR2: SGHTA and FQGNSA. The CDR3 spans 15 residues. Trimming stripped 3 bases from V and 0 bases from J, with 10 bases between. The CDR3 protein is CASSFGLRSTDTQYF. CDR3 sequence (DNA): TGTGCCAGCAGCTTCGGCCTGCGTAGCACAGATACGCAGTATTTT.

This chain connects TRBV28 to TRBJ1-2, with D perhaps matching TRBD1 (5 bases). The CDR3 is made up of 12 amino acids. The V gene's germline CDR1 is MDHEN and CDR2 SYDVKM. Trimming left V 5 bases short and J 8 bases short, with 12 bases between. The CDR3 loop is CASSTKTAGYTF. CDR3 DNA: TGTGCCAGCAGTACTAAGACAGCAGGCTACACCTTC.

The table lists this clone with a few counts. Other nucleotide sequences from this sample produce the same CDR3. The gene calls are TRBV30 and TRBJ1-1, with D unresolved. CDR1 is GTSNPN, CDR2 SVGIG, per germline (reference sequence). This CDR3 has 12 amino acids. Trimming shortened V by 2 bases and J by 0 bases, and 4 bases separated the two germline ends. CDR3 loop: CAWSRLNTEAFF. For the CDR3, the DNA is TGTGCCTGGAGTCGACTGAACACTGAAGCTTTCTTT.